This entry describes one T cell receptor (beta chain). This specimen belongs to a study of neurological immune-mediated disorders. TCRdb redid the calling of the 5' RACE reads with MiXCR, one entry per CDR3 protein. Among fewer than 60,000 distinct CDR3 sequences listed, less than 4% were seen once. V was clipped by 4 bases and J by 2 bases; unmatched bases: 4. The CDR3 length is 14 residues. Germline loops: CDR1 SEHNR, CDR2 FQNEAQ (reference sequence). This receptor was identified in a man aged 55-75 years with multiple sclerosis. The chain carries TRBV7-9 and TRBJ1-2; 7 bases align to TRBD1. Sequenced input: PBMCs. CDR3 region: CASSSGTENYGYTF. Here the CDR3 DNA reads TGTGCCAGCAGCTCCGGGACAGAGAACTATGGCTACACCTTC.